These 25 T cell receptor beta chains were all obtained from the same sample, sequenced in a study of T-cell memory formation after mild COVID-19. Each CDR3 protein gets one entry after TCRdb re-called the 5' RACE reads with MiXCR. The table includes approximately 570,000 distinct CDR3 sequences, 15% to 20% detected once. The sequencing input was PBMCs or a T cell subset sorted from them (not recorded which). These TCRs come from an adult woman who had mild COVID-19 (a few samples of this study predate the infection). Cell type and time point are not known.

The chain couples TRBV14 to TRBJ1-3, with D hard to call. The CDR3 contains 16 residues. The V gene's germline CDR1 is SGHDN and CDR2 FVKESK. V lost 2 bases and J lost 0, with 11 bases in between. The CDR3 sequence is CASSQFPGFSGNTIYF. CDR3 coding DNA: TGTGCCAGCAGCCAATTTCCGGGGTTCTCTGGAAACACCATATATTTT.

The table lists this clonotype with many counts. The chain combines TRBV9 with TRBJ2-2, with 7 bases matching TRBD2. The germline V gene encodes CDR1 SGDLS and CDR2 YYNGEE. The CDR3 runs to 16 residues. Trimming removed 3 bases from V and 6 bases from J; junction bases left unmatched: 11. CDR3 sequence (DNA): TGTGCCAGCAGCGCCGGGCCCCGGGGGGACGCCGGGGAGCTGTTTTTT. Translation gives CASSAGPRGDAGELFF.

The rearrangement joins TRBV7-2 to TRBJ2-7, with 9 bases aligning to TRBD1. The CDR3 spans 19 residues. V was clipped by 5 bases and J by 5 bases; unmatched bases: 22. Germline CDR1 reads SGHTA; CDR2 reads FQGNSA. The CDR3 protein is CASSGRQGVLSDVVHEQYF. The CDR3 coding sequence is TGTGCCAGCAGCGGCCGACAGGGGGTTCTTTCTGATGTAGTTCACGAGCAGTACTTC.

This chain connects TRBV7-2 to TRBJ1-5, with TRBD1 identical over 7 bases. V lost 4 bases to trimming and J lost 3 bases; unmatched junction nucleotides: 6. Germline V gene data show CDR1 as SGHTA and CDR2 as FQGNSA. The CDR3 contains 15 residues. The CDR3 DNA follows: TGTGCCAGCAGCTCAGGGGGAGGGATCAATCAGCCCCAGCATTTT. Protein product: CASSSGGGINQPQHF.

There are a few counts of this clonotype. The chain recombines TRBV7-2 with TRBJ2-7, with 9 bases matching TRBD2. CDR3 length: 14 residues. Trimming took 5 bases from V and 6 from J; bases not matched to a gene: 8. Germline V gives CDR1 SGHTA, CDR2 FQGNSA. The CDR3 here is CASSRIAGASEQYF. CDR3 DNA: TGTGCCAGCAGCCGAATAGCGGGAGCGTCCGAGCAGTACTTC.

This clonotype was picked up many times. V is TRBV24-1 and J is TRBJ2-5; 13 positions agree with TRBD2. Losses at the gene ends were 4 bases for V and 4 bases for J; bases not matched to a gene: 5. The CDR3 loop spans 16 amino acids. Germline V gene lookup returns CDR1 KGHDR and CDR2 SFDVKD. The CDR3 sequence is CATSDPGLAGVETQYF. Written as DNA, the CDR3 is TGTGCCACCAGTGACCCTGGACTAGCGGGAGTAGAGACCCAGTACTTC.

This CDR3 is CASSVDPTVKDEQFF. CDR3 nucleotides: TGTGCCAGCAGCGTAGATCCGACCGTTAAGGATGAGCAGTTCTTC. V usage is TRBV9 and J usage is TRBJ2-1; no clear D. The CDR3 has 15 amino acids. Deletions cut 0 bases from V and 8 bases from J, with 15 bases between. Germline V gene data show CDR1 as SGDLS and CDR2 as YYNGEE.

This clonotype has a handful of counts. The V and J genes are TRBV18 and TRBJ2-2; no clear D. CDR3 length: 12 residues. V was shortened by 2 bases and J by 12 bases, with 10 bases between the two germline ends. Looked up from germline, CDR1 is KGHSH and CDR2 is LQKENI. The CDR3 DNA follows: TGTGCCAGCTCACCAGCAGTGCCGAAGCTGTTTTTT. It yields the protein CASSPAVPKLFF.

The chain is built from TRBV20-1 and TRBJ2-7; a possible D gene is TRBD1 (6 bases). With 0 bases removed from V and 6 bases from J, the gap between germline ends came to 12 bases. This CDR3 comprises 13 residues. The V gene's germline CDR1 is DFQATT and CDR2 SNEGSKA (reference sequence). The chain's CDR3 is CSARDPDSSEQYF. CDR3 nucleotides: TGCAGTGCTAGAGATCCGGACAGCAGCGAGCAGTACTTC.

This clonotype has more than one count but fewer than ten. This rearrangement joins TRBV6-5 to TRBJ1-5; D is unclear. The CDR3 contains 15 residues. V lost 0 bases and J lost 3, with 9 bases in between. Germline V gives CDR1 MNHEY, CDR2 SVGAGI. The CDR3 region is CASSYSGRTNQPQHF. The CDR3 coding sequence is TGTGCCAGCAGTTACTCAGGACGGACCAATCAGCCCCAGCATTTT.

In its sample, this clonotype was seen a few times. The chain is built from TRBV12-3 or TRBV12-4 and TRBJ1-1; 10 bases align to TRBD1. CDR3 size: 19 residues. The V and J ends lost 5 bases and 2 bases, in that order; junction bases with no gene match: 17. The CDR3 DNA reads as TGTGCCAGCAGTCTCTATTCCGCTTTGCTGACAGGGGGCAACACTGAAGCTTTCTTT. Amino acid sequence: CASSLYSALLTGGNTEAFF.

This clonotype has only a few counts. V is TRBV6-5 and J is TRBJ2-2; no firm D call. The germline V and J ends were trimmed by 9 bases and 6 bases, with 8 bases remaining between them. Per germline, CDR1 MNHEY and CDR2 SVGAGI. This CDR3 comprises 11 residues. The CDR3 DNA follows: TGTGCCAGTGCTAGGGCCGGGGAGCTGTTTTTT. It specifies CASARAGELFF.

The DNA for the CDR3 is TGTGCCACAGGACAGGGTTCAAGCACTGAAGCTTTCTTT. It yields the protein CATGQGSSTEAFF. This chain joins TRBV24-1 and TRBJ1-1, with TRBD1 identical over 8 bases. Germline CDR1 and CDR2: KGHDR and SFDVKD. The trim removed 10 bases at V and 4 bases at J, leaving 7 bases unmatched. The CDR3 has 13 amino acids.

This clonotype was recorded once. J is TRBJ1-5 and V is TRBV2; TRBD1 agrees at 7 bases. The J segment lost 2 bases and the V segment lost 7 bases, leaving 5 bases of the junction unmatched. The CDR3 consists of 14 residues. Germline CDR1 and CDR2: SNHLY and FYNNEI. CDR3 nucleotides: TGTGCCAGCAATGCCGGACAGGGCAATCAGCCCCAGCATTTT. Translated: CASNAGQGNQPQHF.

CDR3 nucleotides: TGTGCCAGCTCGCGGGACAGGGGATCAAGGTCACCCCTCCACTTT. Translating it yields CASSRDRGSRSPLHF. The V and J genes are TRBV12-3 or TRBV12-4 and TRBJ1-6; 10 positions match TRBD1. This CDR3 region has 15 residues. Unmatched junction bases numbered 11, after V lost 8 bases and J lost 10 bases.

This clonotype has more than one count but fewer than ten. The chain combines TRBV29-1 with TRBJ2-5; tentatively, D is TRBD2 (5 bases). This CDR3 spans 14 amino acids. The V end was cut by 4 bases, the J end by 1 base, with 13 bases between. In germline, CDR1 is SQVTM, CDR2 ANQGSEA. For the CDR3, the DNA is TGCAGCGTTGCTAGGGAGTCTATCCAAGAGACCCAGTACTTC. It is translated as CSVARESIQETQYF.

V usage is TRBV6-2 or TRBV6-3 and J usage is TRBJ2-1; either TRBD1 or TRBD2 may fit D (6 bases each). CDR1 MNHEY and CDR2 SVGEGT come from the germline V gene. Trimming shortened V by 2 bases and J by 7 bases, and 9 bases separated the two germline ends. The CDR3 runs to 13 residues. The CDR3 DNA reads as TGTGCCAGCAGTTACCGGAGGGGGAATGAGCAGTTCTTC. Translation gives CASSYRRGNEQFF.

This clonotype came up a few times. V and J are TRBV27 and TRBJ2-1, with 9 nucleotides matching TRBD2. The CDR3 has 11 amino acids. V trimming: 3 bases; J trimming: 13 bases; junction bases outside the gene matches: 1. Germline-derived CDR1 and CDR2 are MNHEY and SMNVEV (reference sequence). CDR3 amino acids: CASSFGTSQFF. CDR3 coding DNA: TGTGCCAGCAGTTTTGGGACTAGCCAGTTCTTC.

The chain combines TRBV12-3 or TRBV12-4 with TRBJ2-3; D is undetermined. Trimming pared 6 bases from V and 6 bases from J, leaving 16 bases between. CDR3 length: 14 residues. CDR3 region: CASSPAGLSDTQYF. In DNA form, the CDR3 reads TGTGCCAGCAGCCCCGCCGGTTTGAGTGATACGCAGTATTTT.

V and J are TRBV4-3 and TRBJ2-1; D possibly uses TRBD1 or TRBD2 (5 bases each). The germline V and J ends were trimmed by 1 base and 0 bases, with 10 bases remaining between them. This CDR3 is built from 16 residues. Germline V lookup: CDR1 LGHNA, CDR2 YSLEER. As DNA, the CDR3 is TGCGCCAGCAGCCAAGCCTGGGGGAGCTCCTACAATGAGCAGTTCTTC. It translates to CASSQAWGSSYNEQFF.

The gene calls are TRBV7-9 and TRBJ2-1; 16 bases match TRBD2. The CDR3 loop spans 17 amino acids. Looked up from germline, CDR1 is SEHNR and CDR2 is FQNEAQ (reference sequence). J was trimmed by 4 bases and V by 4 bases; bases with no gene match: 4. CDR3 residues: CASSSGTSGGVYNEQFF. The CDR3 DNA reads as TGTGCCAGCAGCTCGGGGACTAGCGGGGGGGTTTACAATGAGCAGTTCTTC.

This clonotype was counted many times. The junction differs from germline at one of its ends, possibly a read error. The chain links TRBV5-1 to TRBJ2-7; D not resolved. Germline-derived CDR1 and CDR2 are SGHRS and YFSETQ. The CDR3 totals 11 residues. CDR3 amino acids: CASTGSYEQYF. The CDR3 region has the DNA TGTGCCAGCACCGGCTCCTACGAGCAGTACTTC.

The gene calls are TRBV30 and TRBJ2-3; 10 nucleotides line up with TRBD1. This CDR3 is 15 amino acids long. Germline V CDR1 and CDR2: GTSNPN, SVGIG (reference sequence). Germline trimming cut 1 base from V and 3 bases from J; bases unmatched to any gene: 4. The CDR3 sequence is CAWSGGQGWTDTQYF. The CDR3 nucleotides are TGTGCCTGGAGTGGGGGACAGGGGTGGACAGATACGCAGTATTTT.

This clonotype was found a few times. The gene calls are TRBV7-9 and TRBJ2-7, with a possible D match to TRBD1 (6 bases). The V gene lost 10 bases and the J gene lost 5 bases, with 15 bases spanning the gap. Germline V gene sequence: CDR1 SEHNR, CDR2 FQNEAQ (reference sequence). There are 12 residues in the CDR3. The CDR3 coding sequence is TGTGCCATACGGACAGACGGCCACGAGCAGTACTTC. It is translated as CAIRTDGHEQYF.

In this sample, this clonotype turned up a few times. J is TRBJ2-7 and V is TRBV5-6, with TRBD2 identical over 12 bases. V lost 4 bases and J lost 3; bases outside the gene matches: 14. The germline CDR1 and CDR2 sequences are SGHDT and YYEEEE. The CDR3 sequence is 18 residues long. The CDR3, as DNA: TGTGCCAGCAGCAGGGACCTCTGGACTAGCGGGACCCACTACGAGCAGTACTTC. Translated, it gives CASSRDLWTSGTHYEQYF.